The 20 T cell receptor beta chains below come from one sample, sequenced in a study of blood T cell repertoires in COVID-19. Using immunoSEQ multiplex PCR, the repertoire was profiled, and TCRdb retains in-frame clones only, with some absent. The table records some 76,000 clones, roughly four fifths of them present only once. The specimen was peripheral blood. These TCRs come from a middle-aged man with acute or convalescent COVID-19.

The CDR3 loop is CASSELRPGQGAYEQYF. The DNA for the CDR3 is TGTGCCAGCAGCGAACTAAGACCGGGACAGGGGGCGTACGAGCAGTACTTC. The chain uses TRBV28 and TRBJ2-7, with TRBD1 identical over 12 bases. Germline CDR1 reads MDHEN; CDR2 reads SYDVKM. CDR3 length: 17 amino acids. The trim removed 6 bases at V and 4 bases at J, leaving 13 bases unmatched.

This rearrangement joins TRBV7-8 to TRBJ2-3, with D unresolved. Germline V gene lookup returns CDR1 SGHVS and CDR2 FQNEAQ. The CDR3 spans 17 residues. Trimming removed 1 base at V and 0 bases at J, with 14 bases between. The CDR3 loop is CASSLVPELPSTDTQYF. The CDR3 DNA follows: TGTGCCAGCAGCTTAGTGCCAGAACTACCAAGCACAGATACGCAGTATTTT.

As DNA, the CDR3 is TGTGCCAGCAGCTTCGGTGGGGGGTCCCCCCTCCACTTT. Translating it yields CASSFGGGSPLHF. The rearrangement links TRBV7-9 to TRBJ1-6; a possible D gene is TRBD1 (5 bases). Per the germline V gene, CDR1 is SEHNR and CDR2 is FQNEAQ (reference sequence). This CDR3 comprises 13 residues. With 3 bases removed from V and 13 bases from J, the gap between germline ends came to 13 bases.

This clone was found once. The chain joins TRBV11-2 to TRBJ2-1; tentative D call: TRBD2 (5 bases). There are 16 residues in the CDR3. Germline CDR1 and CDR2: SGHAT and FQNNGV. Trimming left V 0 bases short and J 8 bases short, with 17 bases between. The CDR3 DNA follows: TGTGCCAGCAGCTTAGAGGCGGCTAGCCCCTGGGATGAGCAGTTCTTC. Protein product: CASSLEAASPWDEQFF.

This clone appeared a single time. CDR3 DNA: TGCGCCAGCAGAGCAAGCGGGGGAGCTAGCACAGATACGCAGTATTTT. Amino acids: CASRASGGASTDTQYF. The V and J genes are TRBV10-2 and TRBJ2-3; TRBD2 agrees at 8 bases. CDR1 is WSHSY and CDR2 is SAAADI in the germline V gene. The CDR3 is 16 amino acids. The V segment lost 6 bases and the J segment 0 bases; nucleotides outside the gene matches: 8.

This chain links TRBV5-6 with TRBJ1-2; weak D call: TRBD1 (6 bases). The CDR3 totals 15 residues. V lost 0 bases and J lost 4, with 13 bases in between. The V gene's germline CDR1 is SGHDT and CDR2 YYEEEE. CDR3 amino acids: CASSLAFRGAYGYTF. The CDR3 DNA follows: TGTGCCAGCAGCTTGGCTTTCAGGGGAGCCTATGGCTACACCTTC.

This chain links TRBV4-3 with TRBJ2-7; the match to TRBD2 covers 11 bases. This CDR3 comprises 15 residues. Germline trimming cut 1 base from V and 3 bases from J; bases unmatched to any gene: 2. Germline lookup yields CDR1 LGHNA and CDR2 YSLEER. CDR3 region: CASSQGLAGNYEQYF. The CDR3 DNA sequence: TGCGCCAGCAGCCAAGGACTAGCGGGAAACTACGAGCAGTACTTC.

This clone was observed a single time. The genes are TRBV4-3 and TRBJ1-4; 7 positions agree with TRBD1. Looked up from germline, CDR1 is LGHNA and CDR2 is YSLEER. The CDR3 is made up of 16 amino acids. Germline trimming cut 0 bases from V and 5 bases from J; bases unmatched to any gene: 6. The CDR3 bases are TGCGCCAGCAGCCAAGAAGTGGGCAGGGGGAATGAAAAACTGTTTTTT. Protein product: CASSQEVGRGNEKLFF.

The chain has TRBV18 and TRBJ1-1; D may be TRBD1 (5 bases). CDR1 is KGHSH and CDR2 is LQKENI in the germline V gene. V dropped 8 bases and J dropped 3 bases, with 13 bases sitting between them. The length of the CDR3 is 13 residues. CDR3 in DNA: TGTGCCAGCGCGCTCGACAGCGACACTGAAGCTTTCTTT. Translated, it gives CASALDSDTEAFF.

The chain uses TRBV29-1 and TRBJ1-2; possible D gene TRBD1, 6 bases. Germline loops: CDR1 SQVTM, CDR2 ANQGSEA. There are 14 residues in the CDR3. Trimming removed 0 bases at V and 2 bases at J, with 10 bases between. The CDR3 protein is CSVEDRDTNYGYTF. The CDR3 DNA is TGCAGCGTTGAAGATAGGGACACCAACTATGGCTACACCTTC.

The rearrangement links TRBV5-1 to TRBJ2-7, with TRBD2 identical over 14 bases. This CDR3 comprises 17 residues. J lost 7 bases, V lost 3 bases, and 12 bases had no gene match. Germline loops: CDR1 SGHRS, CDR2 YFSETQ. CDR3 DNA sequence: TGCGCCAGCAGCTCAGGACTAGCGGGAGGCCTAGGATGGGAGCAGTACTTC. Translated: CASSSGLAGGLGWEQYF. The whole variable domain, filled in from reference TRBV5-1 and TRBJ2-7, reads KAGVTQTPRYLIKTRGQQVTLSCSPISGHRSVSWYQQTPGQGLQFLFEYFSETQRNKGNFPGRFSGRQFSNSRSEMNVSTLELGDSALYLCASSSGLAGGLGWEQYFGPGTRLTVT.

The chain employs TRBV29-1 and TRBJ2-3, with TRBD2 identical over 8 bases. V was clipped by 2 bases and J by 3 bases; unmatched bases: 4. Germline V gives CDR1 SQVTM, CDR2 ANQGSEA. The CDR3 spans 14 residues. In DNA, the CDR3 is TGCAGCGTTGAAAGGCGGGGGGAAACAGATACGCAGTATTTT. Protein sequence: CSVERRGETDTQYF.

This rearrangement joins TRBV10-3 to TRBJ2-3; 7 positions match TRBD2. J gave up 3 bases and V 2 bases, and 5 bases lay outside the gene matches. The germline gives CDR1 ENHRY, CDR2 SYGVKD. The CDR3 covers 15 residues. CDR3 bases: TGTGCCATCAGTGAGGGTGGACTAGGAACAGATACGCAGTATTTT. The encoded protein is CAISEGGLGTDTQYF.

The chain employs TRBV10-3 and TRBJ2-7; no clear D. The V gene's germline CDR1 is ENHRY and CDR2 SYGVKD. V lost 6 bases to trimming and J lost 3 bases, with 12 bases between them. This CDR3 region has 13 residues. The CDR3 loop is CAIRDPRHYEQYF. CDR3 sequence (DNA): TGTGCCATCAGGGATCCTCGACACTACGAGCAGTACTTC.

This chain joins TRBV2 and TRBJ2-2; possibly TRBD1 for D (6 bases). V was trimmed by 0 bases and J by 6 bases, leaving 8 bases between them. The CDR3 covers 14 residues. The germline CDR1 and CDR2 sequences are SNHLY and FYNNEI. CDR3 in DNA: TGTGCCAGCAGTGAAGCGCCAGGGGCCGGGGAGCTGTTTTTT. This sequence encodes CASSEAPGAGELFF.

This clone was picked up a small number of times. CDR3 DNA: TGTGCCAGCAGCTTGCCAGGGGGAGAGACCCAGTACTTC. Translating it yields CASSLPGGETQYF. The chain joins TRBV5-4 to TRBJ2-5, with TRBD1 matching 7 bases. Germline CDR1 SGHNT, CDR2 YYREEE (reference sequence). V was clipped by 1 base and J by 4 bases; unmatched bases: 1. The CDR3 is made up of 13 amino acids. The whole variable domain, remainder taken from reference TRBV5-4 and TRBJ2-5, is ETGVTQSPTHLIKTRGQQVTLRCSSQSGHNTVSWYQQALGQGPQFIFQYYREEENGRGNFPPRFSGLQFPNYSSELNVNALELDDSALYLCASSLPGGETQYFGPGTRLLVL.

CDR3 sequence reads: CASSPAMGGAHYEQYF. The DNA for the CDR3 is TGTGCCAGCAGCCCCGCGATGGGCGGGGCACACTACGAGCAGTACTTC. The chain recombines TRBV7-8 with TRBJ2-7; D perhaps matches TRBD2 (6 bases). The CDR3 is 16 amino acids. V was clipped by 5 bases and J by 3 bases, with 20 bases between them. Germline V CDR1 and CDR2: SGHVS, FQNEAQ.

The chain has TRBV5-3 and TRBJ1-2; a weak D match, TRBD1 (5 bases). TRBV5-3 is treated as an ORF (open reading frame) with a function not yet certain. The CDR3 loop spans 18 amino acids. Trimming shortened V by 3 bases and J by 6 bases, and 27 bases separated the two germline ends. This CDR3 reads CARSSLRDSRGPANGYTF. DNA for the CDR3: TGTGCCAGAAGCTCCCTTCGGGACTCCCGGGGACCGGCGAATGGCTACACCTTC.

The chain joins TRBV4-2 to TRBJ2-7; a weak D match, TRBD2 (6 bases). Germline assignment: CDR1 LGHNA and CDR2 YNFKEQ. The CDR3 sequence is 15 residues long. Trimming stripped 0 bases from V and 4 bases from J, with 13 bases between. CDR3 DNA sequence: TGTGCCAGCAGCCAAGAAGAGGAGGGGAGTTACGAGCAGTACTTC. Translation: CASSQEEEGSYEQYF.

This chain uses TRBV5-5 with TRBJ1-6; D possibly corresponds to TRBD1 (5 bases). This CDR3 has 14 residues. The V end was cut by 3 bases, the J end by 5 bases, with 9 bases between. Looked up from germline, CDR1 is SGHKS and CDR2 is YYEKEE (reference sequence). The CDR3 region is CASSSQDDNSPLHF. The CDR3 DNA is TGTGCCAGCAGCTCACAGGATGATAATTCACCCCTCCACTTT.